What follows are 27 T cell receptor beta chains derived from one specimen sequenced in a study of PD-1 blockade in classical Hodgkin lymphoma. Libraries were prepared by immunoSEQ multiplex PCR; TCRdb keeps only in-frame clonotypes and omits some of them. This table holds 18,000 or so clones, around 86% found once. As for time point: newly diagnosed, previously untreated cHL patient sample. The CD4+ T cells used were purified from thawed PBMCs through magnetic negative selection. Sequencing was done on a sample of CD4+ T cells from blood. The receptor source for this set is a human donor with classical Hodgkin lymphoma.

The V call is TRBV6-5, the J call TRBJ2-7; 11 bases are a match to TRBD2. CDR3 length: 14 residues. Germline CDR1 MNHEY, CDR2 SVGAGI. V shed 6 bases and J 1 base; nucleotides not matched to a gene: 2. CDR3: CASSRLAGSYEQYF. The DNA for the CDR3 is TGTGCCAGCAGCCGACTAGCGGGGTCCTACGAGCAGTACTTC.

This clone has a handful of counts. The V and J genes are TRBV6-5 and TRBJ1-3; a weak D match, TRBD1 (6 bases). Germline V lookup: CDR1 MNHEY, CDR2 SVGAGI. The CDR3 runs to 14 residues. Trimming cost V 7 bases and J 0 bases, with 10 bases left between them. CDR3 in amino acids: CASKRTDSGNTIYF. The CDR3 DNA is TGTGCCAGCAAGCGGACAGACTCTGGAAACACCATATATTTT.

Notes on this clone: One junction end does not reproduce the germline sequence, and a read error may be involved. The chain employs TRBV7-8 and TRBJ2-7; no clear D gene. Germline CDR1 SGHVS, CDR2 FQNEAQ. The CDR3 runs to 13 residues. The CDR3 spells CASSPHVVQSGDF. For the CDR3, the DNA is TGTGCCAGCAGCCCCCACGTCGTACAGAGTGGGGACTTC. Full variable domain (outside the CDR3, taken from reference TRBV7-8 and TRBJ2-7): GAGVSQSPRYKVAKRGQDVALRCDPISGHVSLFWYQQALGQGPEFLTYFQNEAQLDKSGLPSDRFFAERPEGSVSTLKIQRTQQEDSAVYLCASSPHVVQSGDFGPGTRLTVT.

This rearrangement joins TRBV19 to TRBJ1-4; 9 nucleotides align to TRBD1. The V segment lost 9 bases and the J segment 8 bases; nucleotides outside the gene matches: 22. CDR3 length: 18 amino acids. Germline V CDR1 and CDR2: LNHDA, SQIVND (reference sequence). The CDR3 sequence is CASSKSRGPGQGGEKLFF. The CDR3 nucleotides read TGTGCCAGCTCAAAGAGCCGAGGCCCGGGACAGGGTGGAGAAAAACTGTTTTTT. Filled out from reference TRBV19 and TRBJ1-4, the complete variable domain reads DGGITQSPKYLFRKEGQNVTLSCEQNLNHDAMYWYRQDPGQGLRLIYYSQIVNDFQKGDIAEGYSVSREKKESFPLTVTSAQKNPTAFYLCASSKSRGPGQGGEKLFFGSGTQLSVL.

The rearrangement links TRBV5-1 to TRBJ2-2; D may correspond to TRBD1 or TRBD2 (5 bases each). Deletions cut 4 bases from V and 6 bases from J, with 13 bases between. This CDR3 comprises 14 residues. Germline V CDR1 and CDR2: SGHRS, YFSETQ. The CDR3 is CASSQGPRSGELFF. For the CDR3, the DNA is TGCGCCAGCAGCCAGGGACCCCGTTCCGGGGAGCTGTTTTTT. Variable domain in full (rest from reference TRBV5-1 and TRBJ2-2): KAGVTQTPRYLIKTRGQQVTLSCSPISGHRSVSWYQQTPGQGLQFLFEYFSETQRNKGNFPGRFSGRQFSNSRSEMNVSTLELGDSALYLCASSQGPRSGELFFGEGSRLTVL.

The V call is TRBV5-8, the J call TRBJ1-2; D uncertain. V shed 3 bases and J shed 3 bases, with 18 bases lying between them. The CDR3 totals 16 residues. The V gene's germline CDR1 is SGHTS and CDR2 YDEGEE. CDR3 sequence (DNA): TGTGCCAGCAGCTCAGCCCGGGGTTCAACTTACTATGGCTACACCTTC. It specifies CASSSARGSTYYGYTF.

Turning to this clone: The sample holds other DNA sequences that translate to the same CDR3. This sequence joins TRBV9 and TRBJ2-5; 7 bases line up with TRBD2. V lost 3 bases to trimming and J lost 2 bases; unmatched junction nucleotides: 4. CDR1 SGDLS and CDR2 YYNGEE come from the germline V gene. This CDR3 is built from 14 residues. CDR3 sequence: CASSASGAQETQYF. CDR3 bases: TGTGCCAGCAGCGCTAGCGGTGCTCAAGAGACCCAGTACTTC.

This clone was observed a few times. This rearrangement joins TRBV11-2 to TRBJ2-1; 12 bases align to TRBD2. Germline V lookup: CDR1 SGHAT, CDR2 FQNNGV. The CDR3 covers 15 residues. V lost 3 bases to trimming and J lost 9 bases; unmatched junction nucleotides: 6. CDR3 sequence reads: CASSLRLAGGVEQFF. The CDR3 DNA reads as TGTGCCAGCAGCTTGAGGCTAGCGGGAGGGGTTGAGCAGTTCTTC.

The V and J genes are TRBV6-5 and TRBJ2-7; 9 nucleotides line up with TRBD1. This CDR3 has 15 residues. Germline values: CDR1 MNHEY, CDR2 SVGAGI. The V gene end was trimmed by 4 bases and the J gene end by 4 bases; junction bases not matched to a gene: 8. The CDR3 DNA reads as TGTGCCAGCAGTTCGGGGTTCGGACAGGGGTACGAGCAGTACTTC. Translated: CASSSGFGQGYEQYF.

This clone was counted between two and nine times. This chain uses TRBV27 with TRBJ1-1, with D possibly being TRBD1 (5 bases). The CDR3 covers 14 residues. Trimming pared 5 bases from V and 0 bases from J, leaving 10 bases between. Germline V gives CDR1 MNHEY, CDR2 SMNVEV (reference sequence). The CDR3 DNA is TGTGCCAGCAGTGAGCAGGGTATGAACACTGAAGCTTTCTTT. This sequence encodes CASSEQGMNTEAFF.

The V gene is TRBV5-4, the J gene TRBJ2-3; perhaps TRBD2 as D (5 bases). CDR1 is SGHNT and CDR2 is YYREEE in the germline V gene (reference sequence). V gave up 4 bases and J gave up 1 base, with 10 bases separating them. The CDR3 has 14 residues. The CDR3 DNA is TGTGCCAGCAGCCGGGGTGGGGGCACAGATACGCAGTATTTT. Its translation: CASSRGGGTDTQYF. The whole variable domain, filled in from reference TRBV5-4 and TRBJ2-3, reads ETGVTQSPTHLIKTRGQQVTLRCSSQSGHNTVSWYQQALGQGPQFIFQYYREEENGRGNFPPRFSGLQFPNYSSELNVNALELDDSALYLCASSRGGGTDTQYFGPGTRLTVL.

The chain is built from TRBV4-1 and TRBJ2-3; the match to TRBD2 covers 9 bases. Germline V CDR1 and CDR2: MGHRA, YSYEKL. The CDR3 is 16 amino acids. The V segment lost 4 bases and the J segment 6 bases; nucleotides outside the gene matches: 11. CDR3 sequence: CASSRASAGGQDTQYF. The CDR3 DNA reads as TGCGCCAGCAGCCGGGCCTCCGCGGGGGGGCAGGATACGCAGTATTTT.

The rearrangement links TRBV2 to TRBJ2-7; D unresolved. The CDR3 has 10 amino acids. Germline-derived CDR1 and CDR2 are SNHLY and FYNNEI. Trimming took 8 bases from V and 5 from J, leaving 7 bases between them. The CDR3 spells CASVANEQYF. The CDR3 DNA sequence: TGTGCCAGCGTAGCAAACGAGCAGTACTTC.

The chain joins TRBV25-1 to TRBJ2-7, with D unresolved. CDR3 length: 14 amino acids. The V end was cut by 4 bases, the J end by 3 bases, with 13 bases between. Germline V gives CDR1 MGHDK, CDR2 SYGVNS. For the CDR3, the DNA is TGTGCCAGCAGTGGGGCAGTTCAAGACTACGAGCAGTACTTC. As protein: CASSGAVQDYEQYF.

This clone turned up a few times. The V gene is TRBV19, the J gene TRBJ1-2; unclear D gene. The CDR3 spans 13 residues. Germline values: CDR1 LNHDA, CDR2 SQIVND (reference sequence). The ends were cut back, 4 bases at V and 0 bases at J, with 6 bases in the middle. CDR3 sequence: CASSTRPNYGYTF. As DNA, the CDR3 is TGTGCCAGTAGTACCAGGCCTAACTATGGCTACACCTTC.

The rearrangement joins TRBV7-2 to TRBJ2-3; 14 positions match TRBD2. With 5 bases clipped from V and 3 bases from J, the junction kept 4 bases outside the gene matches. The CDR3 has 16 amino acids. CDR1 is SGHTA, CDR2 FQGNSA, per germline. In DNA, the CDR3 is TGTGCCAGCAGCCAGGGACTAGCGGGAGTGACAGATACGCAGTATTTT. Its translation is CASSQGLAGVTDTQYF.

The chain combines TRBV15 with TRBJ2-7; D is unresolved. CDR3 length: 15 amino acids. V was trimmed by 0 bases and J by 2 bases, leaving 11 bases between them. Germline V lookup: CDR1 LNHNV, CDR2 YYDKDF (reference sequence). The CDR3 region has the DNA TGTGCCACCAGCAGAGATAGCAAACGGCCCTACGAGCAGTACTTC. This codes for CATSRDSKRPYEQYF.

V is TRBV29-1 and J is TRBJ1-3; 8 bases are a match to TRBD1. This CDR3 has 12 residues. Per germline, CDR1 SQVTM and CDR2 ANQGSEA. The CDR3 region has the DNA TGCAGTGGACTTCAGGGGGCTAACACCATATATTTT. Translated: CSGLQGANTIYF.

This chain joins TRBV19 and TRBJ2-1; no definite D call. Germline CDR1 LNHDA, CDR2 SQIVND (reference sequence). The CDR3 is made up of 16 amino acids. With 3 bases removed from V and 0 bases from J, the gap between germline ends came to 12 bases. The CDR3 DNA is TGTGCCAGTAGTATCCAGACATCGAGCTCCTACAATGAGCAGTTCTTC. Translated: CASSIQTSSSYNEQFF.

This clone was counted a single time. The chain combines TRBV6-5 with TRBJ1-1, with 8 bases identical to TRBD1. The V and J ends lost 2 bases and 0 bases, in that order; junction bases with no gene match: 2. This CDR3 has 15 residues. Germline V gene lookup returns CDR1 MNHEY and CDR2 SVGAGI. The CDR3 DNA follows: TGTGCCAGCAGTTACCGGGGACAGGTGAACACTGAAGCTTTCTTT. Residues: CASSYRGQVNTEAFF.

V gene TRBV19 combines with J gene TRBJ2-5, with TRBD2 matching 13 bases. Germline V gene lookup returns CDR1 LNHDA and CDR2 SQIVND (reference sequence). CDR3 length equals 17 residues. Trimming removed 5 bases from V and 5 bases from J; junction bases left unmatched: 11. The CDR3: CASSPGRTSGSGETQYF. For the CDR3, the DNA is TGTGCCAGTAGTCCCGGCCGGACTAGCGGGAGCGGGGAGACCCAGTACTTC.

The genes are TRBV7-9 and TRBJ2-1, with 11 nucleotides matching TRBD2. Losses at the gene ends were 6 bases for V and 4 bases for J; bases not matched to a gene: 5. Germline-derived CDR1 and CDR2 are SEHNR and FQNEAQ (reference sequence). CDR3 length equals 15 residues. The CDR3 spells CASRAGLAVYNEQFF. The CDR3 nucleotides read TGTGCCAGCAGAGCGGGACTAGCGGTTTACAATGAGCAGTTCTTC. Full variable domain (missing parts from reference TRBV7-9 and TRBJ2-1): DTGVSQNPRHKITKRGQNVTFRCDPISEHNRLYWYRQTLGQGPEFLTYFQNEAQLEKSRLLSDRFSAERPKGSFSTLEIQRTEQGDSAMYLCASRAGLAVYNEQFFGPGTRLTVL.

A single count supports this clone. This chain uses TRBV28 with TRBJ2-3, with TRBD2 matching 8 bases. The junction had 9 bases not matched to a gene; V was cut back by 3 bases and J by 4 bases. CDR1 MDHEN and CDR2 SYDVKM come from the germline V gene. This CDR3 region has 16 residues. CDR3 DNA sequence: TGTGCCAGCAGTTTCATAGCGGGGTCGGTAGCAGATACGCAGTATTTT. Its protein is CASSFIAGSVADTQYF.

CDR3 residues: CASSLGGAPNQETQYF. In DNA, the CDR3 is TGTGCCAGCAGCCTCGGGGGGGCACCCAACCAAGAGACCCAGTACTTC. This chain joins TRBV11-3 and TRBJ2-5; 8 nucleotides match TRBD2. The CDR3 is 16 amino acids. Trimming removed 5 bases from V and 0 bases from J; junction bases left unmatched: 8. The germline V gene encodes CDR1 SGHNT and CDR2 YENEEA.

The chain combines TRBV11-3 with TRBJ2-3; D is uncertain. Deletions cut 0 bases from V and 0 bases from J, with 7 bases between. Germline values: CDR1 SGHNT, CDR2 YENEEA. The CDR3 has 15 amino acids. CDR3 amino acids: CASSLDPVSTDTQYF. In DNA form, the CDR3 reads TGTGCCAGCAGCTTAGACCCGGTTAGCACAGATACGCAGTATTTT.

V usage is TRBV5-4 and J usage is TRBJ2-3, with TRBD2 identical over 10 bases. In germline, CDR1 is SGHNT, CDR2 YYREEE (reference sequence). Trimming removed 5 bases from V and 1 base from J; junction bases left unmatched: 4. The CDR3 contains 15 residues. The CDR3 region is CASSFLAGGTDTQYF. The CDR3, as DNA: TGTGCCAGCAGTTTCCTAGCGGGGGGCACAGATACGCAGTATTTT.

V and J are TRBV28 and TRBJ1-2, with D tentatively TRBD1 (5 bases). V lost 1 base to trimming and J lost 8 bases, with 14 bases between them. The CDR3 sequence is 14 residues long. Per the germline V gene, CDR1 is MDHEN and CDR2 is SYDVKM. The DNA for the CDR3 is TGTGCCAGCAGTTTATTAAGGGGCGTTTACGGCTACACCTTC. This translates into CASSLLRGVYGYTF.